This TCR beta chain was captured in a study of identical twins. The CDR3 has 13 residues. The germline V gene has CDR1 DFQATT and CDR2 SNEGSKA (reference sequence). The V segment lost 5 bases and the J segment 3 bases; nucleotides outside the gene matches: 1. On this clonotype: The target antigen is unknown.

Study findings and constraints: In zero-insertion analyses, partial confounding could arise from invariant MAIT and iNKT cells.

In TCRdb, the 5' RACE reads were re-called with MiXCR into one record per CDR3 protein. The table shows around 530,000 distinct CDR3 sequences, with nearly 15% occurring only once. This sample also belongs to another study, concerning yellow fever vaccine responses in identical twins.

The J gene is TRBJ2-1, the V gene TRBV20-1, with 10 bases fitting TRBD2. Sequencing was performed on CD4+ T cells sorted from blood. This sequence originates from a young woman in good health. In nucleotides, the CDR3 is TGCAGTGCTTGGACTAGCGGCTACAATGAGCAGTTCTTC. Translated, it gives CSAWTSGYNEQFF.